Given below is one T cell receptor beta chain in context. Its antigen is undetermined. Germline V CDR1 and CDR2: KGHSH, LQKENI. CDR3 size: 14 residues. Trimming cost V 0 bases and J 2 bases, with 7 bases left between them. The time point here: baseline, week 1 (first vaccination visit). Treatment defined: pre-vaccination baseline after standard-of-care therapy. Astrocytomas found in donors were new, WHO grade 3 or 4, IDH1-mutant and ATRX-lost. This record comes from a study of a mutant IDH1 vaccine in newly diagnosed glioma. Overall study context: Therapy received beforehand was radiotherapy, temozolomide, or both, with most patients given both. Study-wide points: Vaccine-induced immune responses were detected in over 90% of patients.

Clones were read by immunoSEQ multiplex PCR, and TCRdb kept only the in-frame ones, dropping some. The data show about 34,000 clones, around 83% seen once. The sample here was peripheral blood mononuclear cells (PBMCs), taken from a glioma patient treated with radiotherapy, temozolomide or both. This sequence joins TRBV18 and TRBJ1-1; D is perhaps TRBD1 (5 bases). The source is a man between 45 and 60 years old with glioma. Some clones in this sample may be carry-over from other donors' samples. CDR3 amino acids: CASSPPTGNTEAFF. The CDR3, as DNA: TGTGCCAGCTCACCACCAACAGGAAACACTGAAGCTTTCTTT.